This is a list of T cell receptor beta chains from one sample in a study of T cells expressing NK-cell markers. TCRdb reprocessed the 5' RACE reads and keeps a single row for each CDR3 protein, giving no DNA. This listing includes around 140,000 distinct CDR3 sequences. Sequencing was performed on blood T cells: a sorted CD56 or NKG2C T cell subset, CD4+ or CD8+ T cells, or bulk PBMC T cells (not recorded which). The receptor source for this set is a man aged 18 to 30 in good health. The CDR3 runs from the conserved cysteine through the conserved F or W. The order of the fields is V gene, J gene, CDR3 protein.

TRBV11-2	TRBJ1-4	CASTLTGLNEKLFF
TRBV18	TRBJ2-7	CASSPRDRYYEQYF
TRBV12-3/TRBV12-4	TRBJ2-7	CASSLAGLVPEQYF
TRBV5-1	TRBJ2-1	CASSSRLAGGNEQFF
TRBV27	TRBJ2-2	CASSLQGTFNTGELFF
TRBV7-6	TRBJ2-2	CASSSRLLAGELFF
TRBV7-9	TRBJ2-1	CASSPRAGGPDEQFF
TRBV2	TRBJ2-5	CATWKDLQETQYF
TRBV2	TRBJ1-5	CASRERGSNQPQHF
TRBV20-1	TRBJ2-1	CSARDLLARSYNEQFF
TRBV11-1	TRBJ1-1	CASSFSQGAGKNTEAFF
TRBV10-3	TRBJ2-2	CAIRTAPNTGELFF
TRBV6-5	TRBJ2-1	CASSYRGSYNEQFF
TRBV25-1	TRBJ2-5	CASSEPGWETQYF
TRBV29-1	TRBJ2-1	CSVGGLAGAGEQFF
TRBV12-3/TRBV12-4	TRBJ2-3	CASRPLAGGTDTQYF
TRBV5-1	TRBJ2-6	CASSSGLAGASGANVLTF
TRBV1	TRBJ1-1	CTSRHTWGNTEAFF
TRBV20-1	TRBJ1-1	CSATSNTEAFF
TRBV4-1	TRBJ1-4	CASSQEAGVEKLFF
TRBV4-2	TRBJ1-1	CASSQEEGQGGTEAFF
TRBV7-9	TRBJ2-3	CASSPSPDTQYF
TRBV2	TRBJ1-1	CASSEADGQGTEAFF
TRBV12-3/TRBV12-4	TRBJ1-1	CASSPGSGMNTEAFF